The T cell receptor beta chain described here comes from a study of blood T cell repertoires in COVID-19. As for the study in general: T cells, B-cell-depleted T cells, or PBMCs provided the cDNA or gDNA that served as material.

CDR1 is SGHRS and CDR2 is YFSETQ in the germline V gene. The CDR3 contains 20 residues. Residents of about two dozen US areas, aged roughly 18 to 89 years, made up the participants. In assigning cohorts, the study relied on participant-reported clinical history. Sequenced by immunoSEQ multiplex PCR; TCRdb stores in-frame clones only, minus some. The sample includes around 250,000 clones, about 80% of them seen just once. Details on this clone: A junction boundary mismatches the germline segment, possibly from a read error.

This clonotype originated in a man aged 25-40 years with acute COVID-19. This chain uses TRBV5-1 with TRBJ1-1; 10 bases fit TRBD1. Material for sequencing was PBMCs or T cells enriched from blood (not recorded which). The CDR3 region is CASSTHPGQGLIGVNTEAFF. DNA for the CDR3: TGTGCCAGCAGCACCCATCCGGGACAGGGGTTAATTGGCGTGAACACTGAAGCTTTCTTT.